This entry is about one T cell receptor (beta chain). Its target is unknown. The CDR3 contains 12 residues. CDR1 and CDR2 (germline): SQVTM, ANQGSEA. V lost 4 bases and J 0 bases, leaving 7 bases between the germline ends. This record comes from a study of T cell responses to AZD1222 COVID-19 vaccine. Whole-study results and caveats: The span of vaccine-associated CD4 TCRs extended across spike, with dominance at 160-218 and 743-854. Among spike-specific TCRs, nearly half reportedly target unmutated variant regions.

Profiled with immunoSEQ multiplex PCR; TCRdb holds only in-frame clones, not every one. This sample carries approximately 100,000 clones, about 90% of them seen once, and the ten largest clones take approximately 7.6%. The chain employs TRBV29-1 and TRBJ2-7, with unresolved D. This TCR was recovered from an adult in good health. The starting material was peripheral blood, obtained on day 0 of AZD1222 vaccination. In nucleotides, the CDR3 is TGCAGCGTTGTGGTCGGCTCCTACGAGCAGTACTTC. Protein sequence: CSVVVGSYEQYF.